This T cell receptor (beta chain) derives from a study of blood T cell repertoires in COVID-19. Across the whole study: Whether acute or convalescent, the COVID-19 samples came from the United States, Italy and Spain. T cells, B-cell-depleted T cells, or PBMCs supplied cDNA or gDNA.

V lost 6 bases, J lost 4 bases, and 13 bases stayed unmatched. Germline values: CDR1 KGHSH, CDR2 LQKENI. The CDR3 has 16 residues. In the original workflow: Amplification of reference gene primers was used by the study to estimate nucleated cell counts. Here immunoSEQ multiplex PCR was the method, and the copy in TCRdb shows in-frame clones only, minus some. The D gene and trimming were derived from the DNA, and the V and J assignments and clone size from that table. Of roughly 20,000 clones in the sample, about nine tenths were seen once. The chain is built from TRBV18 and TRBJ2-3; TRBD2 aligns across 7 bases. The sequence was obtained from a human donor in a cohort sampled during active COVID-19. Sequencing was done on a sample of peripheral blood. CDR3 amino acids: CASSPRGGSQADTQYF. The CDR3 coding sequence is TGTGCCAGCTCCCCCCGGGGCGGGAGTCAAGCAGATACGCAGTATTTT.